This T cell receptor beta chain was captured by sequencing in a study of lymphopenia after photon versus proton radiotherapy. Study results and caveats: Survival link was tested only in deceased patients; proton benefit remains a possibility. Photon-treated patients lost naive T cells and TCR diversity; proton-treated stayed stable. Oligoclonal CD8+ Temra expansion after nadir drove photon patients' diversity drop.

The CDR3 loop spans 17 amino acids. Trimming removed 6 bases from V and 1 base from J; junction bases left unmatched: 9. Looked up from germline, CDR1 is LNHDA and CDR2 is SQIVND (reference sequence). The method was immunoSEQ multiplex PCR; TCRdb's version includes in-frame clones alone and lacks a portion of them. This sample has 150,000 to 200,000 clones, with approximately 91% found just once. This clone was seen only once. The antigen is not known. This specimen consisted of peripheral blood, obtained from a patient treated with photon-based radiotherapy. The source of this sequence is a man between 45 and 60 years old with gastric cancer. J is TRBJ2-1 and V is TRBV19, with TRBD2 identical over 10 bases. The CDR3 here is CASRSASGSGSYNEQFF. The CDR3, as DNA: TGTGCCAGTAGAAGCGCTAGCGGGAGTGGGTCCTACAATGAGCAGTTCTTC.